This T cell receptor beta chain was captured by sequencing in a study of cytomegalovirus exposure and HLA in healthy donors. The study ran its PCR with 60 Vbeta and 13 Jbeta primers. Generated by immunoSEQ multiplex PCR, the TCRdb table keeps only in-frame clones and is missing some. The sample carries roughly 200,000 clones, about 80% recorded once. The CDR3 is made up of 15 amino acids. Trimming removed 1 base at V and 0 bases at J, with 8 bases between. Germline V gene lookup returns CDR1 KGHSH and CDR2 LQKENI. The gene calls are TRBV18 and TRBJ2-3, with unresolved D. The sequence came from a man younger than 35 in good health and CMV-seronegative. Sequenced sample: PBMCs. The DNA of the CDR3 is TGTGCCAGCTCACCACGTAAGGAGAGCACAGATACGCAGTATTTT. Translated: CASSPRKESTDTQYF.